A selection of T cell receptor beta chains follows, all from one sample in a study of early T cells in non-severe SARS-CoV-2 infection. TCRdb analysed the 5' RACE reads with MiXCR anew, one entry per CDR3 protein. The profile shows more than 90,000 distinct CDR3 sequences, less than 15% of them singletons. The sample consisted of whole blood. The receptors stem from an adult who was a healthcare worker with PCR-confirmed SARS-CoV-2 infection or an uninfected control (not recorded which). The CDR3 runs from the conserved cysteine through the conserved F or W. Each record gives: J gene, clone size, D gene, V gene, CDR3 protein, CDR3 DNA. D genes are given only for firm matches. Not all rows give a size; the values are once, few, many and, for expanded clones, a class.

J: TRBJ2-2
size: many
D: .
V: TRBV4-2
CDR3: CASSQGTPNTGELFF
DNA: TGTGCCAGCAGCCAAGGGACACCGAACACCGGGGAGCTGTTTTTT

J: TRBJ2-5
size: few
D: .
V: TRBV21-1
CDR3: CARPVGFQETQYF
DNA: TGTGCCCGCCCCGTTGGATTCCAAGAGACCCAGTACTTC

J: TRBJ2-7
size: many
D: .
V: TRBV28
CDR3: CASSFSSYEQYF
DNA: TGTGCCAGCAGTTTTAGCTCCTACGAGCAGTACTTC

J: TRBJ2-3
size: .
D: .
V: TRBV7-9
CDR3: CASSRPAGDPDTQYF
DNA: TGTGCCAGCAGCCGACCAGCAGGGGACCCAGATACGCAGTATTTT

J: TRBJ1-3
size: .
D: TRBD1
V: TRBV5-1
CDR3: CASSFGTASGNTIYF
DNA: TGCGCCAGCAGCTTCGGGACAGCGTCTGGAAACACCATATATTTT

J: TRBJ2-2
size: many
D: TRBD1
V: TRBV4-1
CDR3: CASRVQGGTGELFF
DNA: TGCGCCAGCAGGGTACAGGGGGGCACCGGGGAGCTGTTTTTT

J: TRBJ1-2
size: .
D: TRBD1
V: TRBV29-1
CDR3: CSVWTGLGYTF
DNA: TGCAGCGTCTGGACAGGGCTTGGCTACACCTTC

J: TRBJ2-7
size: few
D: .
V: TRBV28
CDR3: CASSLRGSEQYF
DNA: TGTGCCAGCAGTTTACGAGGGTCCGAGCAGTACTTC

J: TRBJ2-7
size: many
D: .
V: TRBV6-1
CDR3: CASSDIYEQYF
DNA: TGTGCCAGCAGTGACATCTACGAGCAGTACTTC

J: TRBJ2-5
size: .
D: TRBD1
V: TRBV20-1
CDR3: CSARRTGGGETQYF
DNA: TGCAGTGCTAGGAGGACAGGGGGCGGAGAGACCCAGTACTTC

J: TRBJ1-4
size: many
D: .
V: TRBV4-3
CDR3: CASSQDISSGTNEKLFF
DNA: TGCGCCAGCAGCCAAGATATATCATCGGGGACTAATGAAAAACTGTTTTTT

J: TRBJ1-1
size: many
D: TRBD1
V: TRBV28
CDR3: CASSFQDRGPEVFF
DNA: TGTGCCAGCAGTTTCCAGGACAGGGGACCTGAAGTTTTCTTT

J: TRBJ1-5
size: many
D: .
V: TRBV28
CDR3: CASSLGVGPHQPQHF
DNA: TGTGCCAGCAGTTTGGGCGTAGGGCCTCATCAGCCCCAGCATTTT

J: TRBJ2-3
size: many
D: .
V: TRBV5-1
CDR3: CASSPDSRGDTQYF
DNA: TGCGCCAGCAGCCCGGACAGTCGAGGGGATACGCAGTATTTT

J: TRBJ1-2
size: many
D: .
V: TRBV4-2
CDR3: CASSQGQGYTF
DNA: TGTGCCAGCAGCCAAGGACAGGGCTACACCTTC

J: TRBJ1-5
size: many
D: TRBD1
V: TRBV7-4
CDR3: CASKLDRADSNQPQHF
DNA: TGTGCCAGCAAACTGGACAGGGCCGATAGCAATCAGCCCCAGCATTTT

J: TRBJ2-7
size: few
D: TRBD2
V: TRBV7-9
CDR3: CASSLARGVASYEQYF
DNA: TGTGCCAGCAGCTTAGCGCGGGGGGTAGCCTCCTACGAGCAGTACTTC

J: TRBJ1-1
size: many
D: .
V: TRBV28
CDR3: CASSRHRPTEAFF
DNA: TGTGCCAGCAGCCGACACAGGCCCACTGAAGCTTTCTTT

J: TRBJ2-4
size: .
D: .
V: TRBV29-1
CDR3: CSVEDSTGLNIQYF
DNA: TGCAGCGTTGAAGATAGTACAGGGTTAAACATTCAGTACTTC

J: TRBJ1-1
size: few
D: .
V: TRBV6-6
CDR3: CATVHPAEAFF
DNA: TGTGCCACCGTCCATCCCGCGGAAGCTTTCTTT

J: TRBJ1-5
size: many
D: .
V: TRBV20-1
CDR3: CSARDSGRRSNQPQHF
DNA: TGCAGTGCTAGAGACTCCGGACGGAGGAGCAATCAGCCCCAGCATTTT

J: TRBJ2-1
size: many
D: TRBD2
V: TRBV20-1
CDR3: CSGSAGGAWNEQFF
DNA: TGCAGTGGTTCAGCCGGGGGGGCCTGGAATGAGCAGTTCTTC

J: TRBJ1-1
size: .
D: .
V: TRBV12-2
CDR3: CASRLRRVFNTEAFF
DNA: TGTGCAAGTCGCTTACGAAGAGTTTTTAACACTGAAGCTTTCTTT

J: TRBJ1-2
size: .
D: .
V: TRBV28
CDR3: CASSLPGSWNGYTF
DNA: TGTGCCAGCAGTCTCCCGGGCTCTTGGAATGGCTACACCTTC

J: TRBJ2-5
size: many
D: TRBD1
V: TRBV5-1
CDR3: CASSGGTGRETQYF
DNA: TGCGCCAGCAGCGGCGGGACAGGGAGAGAGACCCAGTACTTC

J: TRBJ1-2
size: .
D: .
V: TRBV28
CDR3: CASSQETGYPSYGYTF
DNA: TGTGCCAGCAGTCAAGAGACGGGCTACCCAAGCTATGGCTACACCTTC

J: TRBJ1-1
size: few
D: TRBD1
V: TRBV2
CDR3: CASRVRQGEAFF
DNA: TGTGCCAGCAGGGTTCGACAGGGTGAAGCTTTCTTT

J: TRBJ2-1
size: .
D: TRBD2
V: TRBV7-2
CDR3: CASSEYPGLAGYNEQFF
DNA: TGTGCCAGCAGCGAATATCCGGGACTAGCGGGATACAATGAGCAGTTCTTC

J: TRBJ1-5
size: .
D: .
V: TRBV12-3/TRBV12-4
CDR3: CASSFWGTGQPQHF
DNA: TGTGCCAGCAGTTTTTGGGGGACTGGGCAGCCCCAGCATTTT

J: TRBJ2-5
size: .
D: .
V: TRBV11-2
CDR3: CASSLKGTQYF
DNA: TGTGCCAGCAGCCTGAAGGGGACCCAGTACTTC

J: TRBJ1-6
size: many
D: TRBD1
V: TRBV4-1
CDR3: CASSSRTGASYNSPLHF
DNA: TGCGCCAGCAGCTCACGGACAGGGGCCTCCTATAATTCACCCCTCCACTTT

J: TRBJ2-5
size: many
D: TRBD2
V: TRBV4-3
CDR3: CASSQWTSGGIATQYF
DNA: TGCGCCAGCAGCCAATGGACTAGCGGGGGGATTGCGACCCAGTACTTC

J: TRBJ2-1
size: many
D: .
V: TRBV4-3
CDR3: CASTLNGVVNEQFF
DNA: TGCGCCAGCACTCTTAACGGGGTAGTAAATGAGCAGTTCTTC

J: TRBJ2-7
size: few
D: .
V: TRBV20-1
CDR3: CSARDGGGAYEQYF
DNA: TGCAGTGCTAGAGATGGGGGGGGCGCCTACGAGCAGTACTTC

J: TRBJ2-2
size: .
D: .
V: TRBV3-1
CDR3: CASSQRGSGFAGELFF
DNA: TGTGCCAGCAGCCAAAGGGGTTCAGGGTTCGCCGGGGAGCTGTTTTTT

J: TRBJ2-3
size: many
D: TRBD1
V: TRBV28
CDR3: CASSSGGAGTDTQYF
DNA: TGTGCCAGCAGTTCAGGGGGCGCCGGCACAGATACGCAGTATTTT

J: TRBJ2-1
size: few
D: .
V: TRBV7-8
CDR3: CASSATSSYNEQFF
DNA: TGTGCCAGCAGCGCGACCAGCTCCTACAATGAGCAGTTCTTC

J: TRBJ2-4
size: .
D: .
V: TRBV11-2
CDR3: CASSPTPRTGPLAKNIQYF
DNA: TGTGCCAGCAGCCCGACTCCACGCACAGGGCCCCTAGCCAAAAACATTCAGTACTTC

J: TRBJ2-1
size: many
D: .
V: TRBV28
CDR3: CASSPITGTEQFF
DNA: TGTGCCAGCAGTCCTATCACAGGGACGGAGCAGTTCTTC